This is a list of T cell receptor beta chains from one sample in a study of T cells in Graves' hyperthyroidism and ophthalmopathy. From the multiplex PCR reads, TCRdb called clonotypes with MiXCR, one entry per CDR3 protein. This repertoire shows more than 500,000 distinct CDR3 sequences, around 16% found once; its top ten account for 3.5% to 4%. Input material: blood. These receptors all stem from a woman in her 30s with Graves' hyperthyroidism. The conserved cysteine and the conserved F or W are not part of the CDR3 here. Fields, in order: CDR3 protein, J gene, clone size, V gene. For some rows the clone size is stated as once, few or many, or as a class when expanded; others skip it.

CDR3aa: ASSPTGSGANVLT
j_gene: TRBJ2-6
abundance: many
v_gene: TRBV28

CDR3aa: ATKLAGAHNEQF
j_gene: TRBJ2-1
abundance: many
v_gene: TRBV11-2

CDR3aa: ASSYTLSPRGQGLTNQPQH
j_gene: TRBJ1-5
abundance: NA
v_gene: TRBV6-2/TRBV6-3

CDR3aa: ASSQGLAGVQDEQY
j_gene: TRBJ2-7
abundance: many
v_gene: TRBV11-2

CDR3aa: ASSLGGTGYTEQF
j_gene: TRBJ2-1
abundance: NA
v_gene: TRBV5-4

CDR3aa: ASSLPGDPYEQY
j_gene: TRBJ2-7
abundance: NA
v_gene: TRBV28

CDR3aa: ASNDQGPFYEQY
j_gene: TRBJ2-7
abundance: many
v_gene: TRBV2

CDR3aa: ASSLDGFSGNTIY
j_gene: TRBJ1-3
abundance: NA
v_gene: TRBV7-2

CDR3aa: ASRGLSSGNTIY
j_gene: TRBJ1-3
abundance: many
v_gene: TRBV2

CDR3aa: ASSATVAYNEQF
j_gene: TRBJ2-1
abundance: many
v_gene: TRBV7-9

CDR3aa: ASSLGKYEQY
j_gene: TRBJ2-7
abundance: few
v_gene: TRBV28